A single sample is the source of the 15 T cell receptor beta chains below, sequenced in a study of cytomegalovirus exposure and HLA in healthy donors. The PCR employed 60 Vbeta primers together with 13 Jbeta primers. Method: immunoSEQ multiplex PCR; TCRdb's copy keeps in-frame clones and lacks some. The sample lists some 160,000 clones, approximately 80% occurring once. The sequencing input was PBMCs. The receptors shown here come from a woman aged 40 to 50 in good health and CMV-seropositive.

This clone was observed a few times. This rearrangement joins TRBV7-9 to TRBJ1-1; D possibly corresponds to TRBD1 (6 bases). CDR1 SEHNR and CDR2 FQNEAQ come from the germline V gene (reference sequence). CDR3 size: 12 residues. V lost 7 bases and J lost 5, with 11 bases in between. This CDR3 reads CASKGGGTEAFF. The CDR3 nucleotides read TGTGCCAGCAAGGGGGGAGGGACTGAAGCTTTCTTT.

The chain has TRBV7-9 and TRBJ2-7, with 8 bases fitting TRBD1. The length of the CDR3 is 14 residues. Trimming removed 1 base from V and 5 bases from J; junction bases left unmatched: 4. CDR1 is SEHNR and CDR2 is FQNEAQ in the germline V gene (reference sequence). Here the CDR3 reads CASSLGQGRDEQYF. DNA of the CDR3: TGTGCCAGCAGCTTAGGACAGGGGAGAGACGAGCAGTACTTC.

This clone has more than one count but fewer than ten. The chain is built from TRBV5-1 and TRBJ1-1, with D hard to call. V gave up 0 bases and J gave up 3 bases, with 12 bases separating them. Germline CDR1 and CDR2: SGHRS and YFSETQ. There are 15 residues in the CDR3. The CDR3, as DNA: TGCGCCAGCAGCTTGGCCCGGGTTAGTGACACTGAAGCTTTCTTT. It is translated as CASSLARVSDTEAFF.

CDR3 amino acids: CASSPRQGGTGELFF. CDR3 DNA sequence: TGTGCCAGCAGCCCCCGACAGGGAGGCACCGGGGAGCTGTTTTTT. The chain couples TRBV6-6 to TRBJ2-2; tentative D call: TRBD1 (7 bases). CDR1 and CDR2 from the germline V gene are MNHNY and SVGAGI (reference sequence). Trimming took off 6 bases at V and 4 bases at J, with 15 bases between the two ends. The CDR3 runs 15 residues.

The V gene is TRBV7-2, the J gene TRBJ1-1; unclear D gene. CDR1 is SGHTA and CDR2 is FQGNSA in the germline V gene. V lost 3 bases to trimming and J lost 3 bases, with 11 bases between them. This CDR3 comprises 14 residues. The CDR3 DNA is TGTGCCAGCAGCTTCCGGGGTGGCGACACTGAAGCTTTCTTT. It codes for CASSFRGGDTEAFF.

As for this clone: The junction and the germline gene differ at one end; a read error may be behind it. The CDR3 sequence is CASSLGRVPKPNCGYTF. The CDR3 DNA reads TGTGCCAGCAGCTTAGGCAGGGTGCCAAAGCCAAACTGTGGCTACACCTTC. This rearrangement joins TRBV7-8 to TRBJ1-2, with D possibly TRBD1 on 5 matching bases. CDR3 length: 17 residues. Germline values: CDR1 SGHVS, CDR2 FQNEAQ.

This clone was seen a few times. The CDR3 DNA reads TGTGCCAGCAGGGACAGGGGGAGGAACTATGGCTACACCTTC. Translation gives CASRDRGRNYGYTF. The chain links TRBV6-5 to TRBJ1-2; 10 positions match TRBD1. The V segment lost 6 bases and the J segment 2 bases; nucleotides outside the gene matches: 3. The CDR3 is 14 amino acids. CDR1 MNHEY and CDR2 SVGAGI come from the germline V gene.

This clone was seen a handful of times. The chain recombines TRBV6-1 with TRBJ2-2; no definite D call. V lost 6 bases and J 16 bases, leaving 18 bases between the germline ends. The CDR3 is 12 residues long. The germline V gene encodes CDR1 MNHNS and CDR2 SASEGT. This CDR3 is CASREDPVVPFF. Written as DNA, the CDR3 is TGTGCCAGCAGAGAGGATCCCGTTGTTCCGTTTTTT.

The chain has TRBV13 and TRBJ2-1, with 14 bases matching TRBD2. Germline-derived CDR1 and CDR2 are PRHDT and FYEKMQ (reference sequence). The CDR3 sequence is 15 residues long. V was pared by 3 bases and J by 9 bases, with 4 bases of the junction left unmatched. The CDR3 spells CASSFGLAGGGEQFF. The CDR3 DNA follows: TGTGCCAGCAGCTTTGGACTAGCGGGGGGAGGTGAGCAGTTCTTC.

This clone was detected a few times. The chain couples TRBV7-3 to TRBJ2-3, with 8 bases aligning to TRBD1. The CDR3 is 16 residues long. Germline V lookup: CDR1 SGHTA, CDR2 FQGTGA. The junction had 8 bases not matched to a gene; V was cut back by 5 bases and J by 1 base. CDR3 nucleotide sequence: TGTGCCAGCAGCCAAATCGGACAGGGAGGCACAGATACGCAGTATTTT. Translated, it gives CASSQIGQGGTDTQYF.

This chain links TRBV23-1 with TRBJ2-7; perhaps TRBD1 as D (8 bases). TRBV23-1 is marked as an open reading frame, function uncertain. V was pared by 8 bases and J by 3 bases, with 29 bases between. The length of the CDR3 is 18 residues. The CDR3 sequence is CASGGAGGADGRFYEQYF. The CDR3 coding sequence is TGCGCCAGCGGGGGGGCAGGGGGCGCAGATGGCCGCTTCTACGAGCAGTACTTC.

The V call is TRBV5-6, the J call TRBJ2-2; 10 bases agree with TRBD2. Looked up from germline, CDR1 is SGHDT and CDR2 is YYEEEE. This CDR3 region has 17 residues. The V and J ends lost 0 bases and 5 bases, in that order; junction bases with no gene match: 7. CDR3 sequence (DNA): TGTGCCAGCAGCTTGGCCCTCGGACTAGCGGCTACCGGGGAGCTGTTTTTT. Encoded protein: CASSLALGLAATGELFF.

The chain joins TRBV7-2 to TRBJ1-2; 10 nucleotides align to TRBD1. CDR3 size: 13 residues. The trim removed 5 bases at V and 7 bases at J, leaving 4 bases unmatched. Germline CDR1 reads SGHTA; CDR2 reads FQGNSA. CDR3 in DNA: TGTGCCAGCAGCCAGGACAGGGGGAGTGGCTACACCTTC. This gives the protein CASSQDRGSGYTF.

The chain couples TRBV10-3 to TRBJ2-7; D remains ambiguous. The V and J ends lost 3 bases and 2 bases respectively, with 20 bases between them. Germline assignment: CDR1 ENHRY and CDR2 SYGVKD. This CDR3 has 17 amino acids. The CDR3 coding sequence is TGTGCCATCAGTGAAGGAGCTCTTGATCTGTCCACCTACGAGCAGTACTTC. It translates to CAISEGALDLSTYEQYF.

The chain links TRBV18 to TRBJ1-5; the D is unclear. The CDR3 length is 16 residues. V dropped 0 bases and J dropped 4 bases, with 13 bases sitting between them. Germline lookup yields CDR1 KGHSH and CDR2 LQKENI. The CDR3 reads CASSPPNPTGNQPQHF. The CDR3 nucleotides read TGTGCCAGCTCACCACCGAACCCAACGGGGAATCAGCCCCAGCATTTT. Using reference TRBV18 and TRBJ1-5 for the parts outside the CDR3, the full variable domain is NAGVMQNPRHLVRRRGQEARLRCSPMKGHSHVYWYRQLPEEGLKFMVYLQKENIIDESGMPKERFSAEFPKEGPSILRIQQVVRGDSAAYFCASSPPNPTGNQPQHFGDGTRLSIL.